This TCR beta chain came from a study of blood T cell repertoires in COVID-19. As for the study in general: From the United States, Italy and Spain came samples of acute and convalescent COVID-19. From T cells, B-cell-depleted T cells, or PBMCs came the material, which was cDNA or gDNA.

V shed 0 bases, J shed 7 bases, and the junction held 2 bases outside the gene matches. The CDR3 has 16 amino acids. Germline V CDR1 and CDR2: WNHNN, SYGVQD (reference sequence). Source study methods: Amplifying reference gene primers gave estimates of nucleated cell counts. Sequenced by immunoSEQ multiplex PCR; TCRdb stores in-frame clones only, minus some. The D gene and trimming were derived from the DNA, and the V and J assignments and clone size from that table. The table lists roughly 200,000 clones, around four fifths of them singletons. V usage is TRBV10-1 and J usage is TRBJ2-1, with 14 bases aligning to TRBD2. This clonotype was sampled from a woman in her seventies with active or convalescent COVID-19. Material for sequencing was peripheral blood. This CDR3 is CASSESGLAGANEQFF. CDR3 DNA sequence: TGCGCCAGCAGTGAGTCGGGACTAGCGGGAGCGAATGAGCAGTTCTTC.